The 16 T cell receptor beta chains presented below share a single source sample, sequenced in a study of long-term antiretroviral therapy in people with HIV. The libraries were made with immunoSEQ v3.0 at survey level. TCRdb's copy holds only in-frame clones and misses some; the assay was immunoSEQ multiplex PCR. Of 21,000 or so clones in the sample, approximately 90% were seen once. The material sequenced was unsorted PBMCs, taken 2.3 years after starting antiretroviral therapy. These TCRs come from a man in his 60s with HIV.

The rearrangement joins TRBV13 to TRBJ2-7; 9 nucleotides align to TRBD1. The CDR3 is 15 amino acids. Looked up from germline, CDR1 is PRHDT and CDR2 is FYEKMQ (reference sequence). V lost 2 bases, J lost 5 bases, and 7 bases stayed unmatched. The CDR3 loop is CASSLPRTGAHEQYF. The CDR3 DNA sequence: TGTGCCAGCAGCTTACCAAGGACAGGGGCCCACGAGCAGTACTTC.

The V gene is TRBV10-3, the J gene TRBJ2-1, with D perhaps matching TRBD2 (5 bases). CDR1 ENHRY and CDR2 SYGVKD come from the germline V gene. Trimming shortened V by 0 bases and J by 1 base, and 19 bases separated the two germline ends. The CDR3 spans 19 residues. CDR3 DNA sequence: TGTGCCATCAGTGAGTCAAGCCTAGCCAACGCCGCATCCTACAATGAGCAGTTCTTC. This codes for CAISESSLANAASYNEQFF.

In the case of this clone: Sequence at one end of the junction differs from germline and may be a read error. This chain connects TRBV7-7 to TRBJ2-3; the D call may be TRBD1 or TRBD2 (5 bases each). The germline V gene has CDR1 SSHAT and CDR2 FNYEAQ (reference sequence). CDR3 length equals 14 residues. The CDR3 DNA reads as TGTGCTAGCAGGTTGATGGGGACCGGGGATACGCAGTATTTT. Translated: CASRLMGTGDTQYF.

This chain links TRBV19 with TRBJ1-1; 9 bases are shared with TRBD1. The CDR3 has 13 residues. The germline V gene has CDR1 LNHDA and CDR2 SQIVND (reference sequence). The V gene end was trimmed by 6 bases and the J gene end by 6 bases; junction bases not matched to a gene: 5. The CDR3 bases are TGTGCCAGTAGCCAGGGACAGGGCGCTGAAGCTTTCTTT. This translates into CASSQGQGAEAFF.

The gene calls are TRBV7-2 and TRBJ1-5; D perhaps matches TRBD1 (5 bases). V lost 8 bases, J lost 4 bases, and 15 bases lay in between. Germline V gives CDR1 SGHTA, CDR2 FQGNSA. The CDR3 is 14 residues long. The CDR3 sequence: CASGEQVGNQPQHF. The DNA for the CDR3 is TGTGCCAGCGGTGAACAGGTGGGGAATCAGCCCCAGCATTTT.

V is TRBV4-3 and J is TRBJ1-2; D ambiguous. The CDR3 spans 15 residues. The V end lost 0 bases, the J end lost 4 bases, and 12 bases lay between the germline ends. Per the germline V gene, CDR1 is LGHNA and CDR2 is YSLEER. The DNA of the CDR3 is TGCGCCAGCAGCCAAGATGGGTTGGCATCCTATGGCTACACCTTC. Translation: CASSQDGLASYGYTF.

The chain uses TRBV7-2 and TRBJ2-7; 8 bases are a match to TRBD2. CDR3 length: 16 residues. Germline V gives CDR1 SGHTA, CDR2 FQGNSA. V lost 4 bases, J lost 2 bases, and 10 bases stayed unmatched. CDR3 sequence: CASSSLTWTSTYEQYF. The DNA for the CDR3 is TGTGCCAGCAGCTCACTCACTTGGACTAGCACCTACGAGCAGTACTTC.

The chain has TRBV2 and TRBJ1-1, with 9 bases that match TRBD1. Trimming cost V 7 bases and J 5 bases; bases outside gene matches: 17. The germline V gene has CDR1 SNHLY and CDR2 FYNNEI. The CDR3 loop spans 17 amino acids. The DNA of the CDR3 is TGTGCCAGCAACGAACAGGGGGCGCATGGCTTGGGGACTGAAGCTTTCTTT. It encodes CASNEQGAHGLGTEAFF.

The CDR3 coding sequence is TGTGCCAGCAGCCCCCGGGCGCAGGGCCGGGAGACCCAGTACTTC. It yields the protein CASSPRAQGRETQYF. This sequence joins TRBV9 and TRBJ2-5, with D perhaps TRBD1 (5 bases). Per the germline V gene, CDR1 is SGDLS and CDR2 is YYNGEE. V lost 4 bases and J lost 5, with 18 bases in between. The CDR3 spans 15 residues.

The rearrangement joins TRBV9 to TRBJ1-3, with D possibly being TRBD1 (6 bases). The germline V gene encodes CDR1 SGDLS and CDR2 YYNGEE. Trimming removed 2 bases from V and 5 bases from J, with 17 bases in between. The CDR3 has 16 amino acids. In DNA form, the CDR3 reads TGTGCCAGCAGCGTTACTGGGACATCCCTCAGAAACACCATATATTTT. Protein sequence: CASSVTGTSLRNTIYF.

The chain has TRBV29-1 and TRBJ1-1; D might be TRBD1 (5 bases). Germline CDR1 reads SQVTM; CDR2 reads ANQGSEA. Between the trimmed V and J ends, which lost 1 base and 4 bases, there was a span of 7 bases. CDR3 size: 12 residues. The CDR3 sequence: CSVEGGGTEAFF. CDR3 DNA: TGCAGCGTTGAAGGGGGGGGCACTGAAGCTTTCTTT.

The CDR3 region has the DNA TGTGCCAGCAGCTCCGGACAGGGCGGAGGTCAGCCCCAGCATTTT. Protein product: CASSSGQGGGQPQHF. V and J are TRBV6-5 and TRBJ1-5; 8 positions agree with TRBD1. The CDR3 has 15 amino acids. V dropped 6 bases and J dropped 6; count of bases not matched to a gene: 10. The germline V gene encodes CDR1 MNHEY and CDR2 SVGAGI.

The J gene is TRBJ2-5, the V gene TRBV11-3; D is unclear. The length of the CDR3 is 14 residues. Looked up from germline, CDR1 is SGHNT and CDR2 is YENEEA. Trimming took off 1 base at V and 11 bases at J, with 17 bases between the two ends. The CDR3 nucleotides read TGTGCCAGCAGCTTAGTCTACCCCGACAATTTGCAGTACTTC. Encoded protein: CASSLVYPDNLQYF. Looking up the rest from reference TRBV11-3 and TRBJ2-5 gives the full variable domain: EAGVVQSPRYKIIEKKQPVAFWCNPISGHNTLYWYLQNLGQGPELLIRYENEEAVDDSQLPKDRFSAERLKGVDSTLKIQPAELGDSAVYLCASSLVYPDNLQYFGPGTRLLVL.

This rearrangement joins TRBV19 to TRBJ1-2, with D uncertain. CDR3 size: 15 residues. The V gene lost 6 bases and the J gene lost 3 bases, with 17 bases spanning the gap. From germline, CDR1 is LNHDA and CDR2 SQIVND (reference sequence). The DNA for the CDR3 is TGTGCCAGTAGCCCATGGGCGCTTGCAGACTATGGCTACACCTTC. It codes for CASSPWALADYGYTF.

The V and J genes are TRBV6-5 and TRBJ2-7, with D unclear. The germline CDR1 and CDR2 sequences are MNHEY and SVGAGI. V was shortened by 6 bases and J by 0 bases, with 3 bases between the two germline ends. This CDR3 has 11 amino acids. The CDR3 here is CASRRSYEQYF. Here the CDR3 DNA reads TGTGCCAGCAGGCGCTCCTACGAGCAGTACTTC.

This rearrangement joins TRBV28 to TRBJ2-7, with TRBD1 identical over 7 bases. This CDR3 has 18 amino acids. CDR1 and CDR2 from the germline V gene are MDHEN and SYDVKM. The V gene end was trimmed by 5 bases and the J gene end by 3 bases; junction bases not matched to a gene: 19. The CDR3 DNA is TGTGCCAGCAGTGACCTAGAACAGGGGACCGACCTCGGCTACGAGCAGTACTTC. Its translation is CASSDLEQGTDLGYEQYF.